The source of this T cell receptor beta chain is a study of cytomegalovirus exposure and HLA in healthy donors. About the study: A later analysis reported the roughly 130 validation repertoires used the same platform as the roughly 700 first-cohort repertoires. Overall study findings and caveats: A few of the chains that were CMV-associated were confirmed in vitro to be specific for CMV antigens. The authors enumerated roughly 180 TCR beta chains as linked to cytomegalovirus. The tendency of first-cohort TCR clusters to co-occur in the roughly 130 validation repertoires emerged from a later analysis.

Regarding this clone: Its antigen is as yet unknown.

The CDR3 is made up of 13 amino acids. V shed 0 bases and J shed 6 bases, with 9 bases lying between them. Germline-derived CDR1 and CDR2 are MNHEY and SMNVEV (reference sequence). Clones were read by immunoSEQ multiplex PCR, and TCRdb kept only the in-frame ones, dropping some. This table holds 150,000 to 180,000 clones, around 84% found once. Sequencing was performed on PBMCs. V is TRBV27 and J is TRBJ2-7, with D possibly matching TRBD2 (6 bases). The origin of this receptor is a human donor in good health. CDR3 nucleotide sequence: TGTGCCAGCAGTTTATCAGTGACTAGCGAGCAGTACTTC. This codes for CASSLSVTSEQYF.